The source of this TCR beta chain is a study of CD8 T cells in Susac syndrome. Negative isolation was used for CD8+ and CD4+ T cells, and FACS enrichment was applied to TEMRA cells. RNA totalling roughly 0.45 to 1 ug underwent reverse transcription with random hexamers. Multiplex immunoSEQ PCR targeted 54 Vbeta and 13 Jbeta TCR beta segments. MiXCR was run by TCRdb on the immunoSEQ multiplex PCR reads, yielding one entry per CDR3 protein. The sample contains about 200,000 distinct CDR3 sequences, about 95% of which appear only once. CDR3 length equals 14 residues. Trimming cost V 3 bases and J 5 bases; bases outside gene matches: 7. Looked up from germline, CDR1 is SGDLS and CDR2 is YYNGEE.

The source of this sequence is a human donor with multiple sclerosis. The chain links TRBV9 to TRBJ1-1, with 7 positions matching TRBD1. Sequencing used CD4+ T cells from PBMCs. The DNA for the CDR3 is TGTGCCAGCAGCGCCTCAGGGGGTGGAACTGAAGCTTTCTTT. Protein product: CASSASGGGTEAFF.